The rows below give T cell receptor beta chains drawn from one sample of a study of blood T cell repertoires in COVID-19. Using immunoSEQ multiplex PCR, the repertoire was profiled, and TCRdb retains in-frame clones only, with some absent. The sample has approximately 110,000 clones, roughly four fifths seen once. The sample consisted of peripheral blood. These receptors came from a man aged 70-80 years with active or convalescent COVID-19. Both conserved end residues are part of each CDR3. A D gene is named only where the DNA matches it firmly.

TRBV2	.	CASSAASSALNTGELFF
TRBV5-1	TRBD1	CASSFRGGLDTQYF
TRBV7-2	TRBD2	CASSPVAGDPYEQYF
TRBV10-3	.	CAISDQGQETQYF
TRBV28	.	CASSHGGRANYGYTF
TRBV13	TRBD1	CASNRQGQGYEQYF
TRBV30	TRBD2	CAWRALAGDWQETQYF
TRBV9	.	CASSSPPGQGETEAFF
TRBV3-1/TRBV3-2	TRBD1	CASSRTTTGTTEAFF
TRBV7-9	.	CASSHKGNEQFF
TRBV7-3	.	CASSSEDTQYF
TRBV21-1	.	CASNIQGSAAFF
TRBV2	.	CASTGGQQETQYF
TRBV28	.	CASRPEDFPDEQFF
TRBV15	.	CATSRAGIPNTEAFF
TRBV19	.	CASSITQQGLAGQPQHF
TRBV6-6	TRBD2	CASRKLAGGPREQYF
TRBV12-2	.	CASRLARRDRGPQETQYF
TRBV20-1	.	CSASRGYEQYF
TRBV6-1	TRBD2	CASGGGSGASTDTQYF
TRBV2	TRBD1	CASSYRGRNTEAFF
TRBV7-9	.	CASSRDSVRSGNTIYF
TRBV5-1	.	CASSLAPGEGYTF
TRBV5-1	.	CASSNIQGRSGELFF
TRBV9	.	CASSVATVARAGELFF
TRBV7-9	TRBD1	CASSSWTGSYEQYF
TRBV3-1/TRBV3-2	.	CASSRPQEAQYF
TRBV27	TRBD2	CASRKSGRFTDTQYF
TRBV6-5	TRBD1	CASSYGSGGNYGYTF
TRBV28	.	CASEGGLSNQPQHF
TRBV28	.	CASSRDRLGALSYEQYF
TRBV2	.	CASSEPTGLGNQPQHF
TRBV19	TRBD1	CASSSTGVGYGYTF
TRBV10-1	.	CASSETDGGRLYLGRPGYTF
TRBV5-4	.	CASSLRTVETQYF
TRBV2	.	CASSEVGRTSGYTF
TRBV19	TRBD1	CASSANLNRGYSGELFF
TRBV5-1	TRBD2	CASSLERESSYEQYF
TRBV6-5	.	CASIRGGSYEQYF
TRBV5-1	.	CASSFGQAPNEQFF
TRBV2	.	CASSANRVNSPLHF
TRBV29-1	TRBD1	CSVEASGTAPGTQYF
TRBV5-1	TRBD1	CATKTGTANYGYTF
TRBV28	.	CASRADNGGAFF
TRBV19	.	CASSDRGGYGYTF
TRBV18	.	CASSHDLGSEQYF
TRBV9	.	CASSPSSGAYGYTF
TRBV10-3	.	CAISGGRENSGNTIYF
TRBV24-1	TRBD2	CATTGGSGRTNEQFF
TRBV3-1/TRBV3-2	TRBD2	CASSQDHPSAGGPHEQFF
TRBV12-3/TRBV12-4	TRBD1	CASSFQGANGYTF
TRBV7-2	.	CASSQGGEGGYTF
TRBV3-1/TRBV3-2	.	CASSRGSSYEQYF
TRBV18	TRBD2	CASSAWTGLNINEQFF
TRBV5-6	.	CASSLAQLSGGYTF
TRBV4-1	TRBD1	CASSSFPGQGAVNEQFF